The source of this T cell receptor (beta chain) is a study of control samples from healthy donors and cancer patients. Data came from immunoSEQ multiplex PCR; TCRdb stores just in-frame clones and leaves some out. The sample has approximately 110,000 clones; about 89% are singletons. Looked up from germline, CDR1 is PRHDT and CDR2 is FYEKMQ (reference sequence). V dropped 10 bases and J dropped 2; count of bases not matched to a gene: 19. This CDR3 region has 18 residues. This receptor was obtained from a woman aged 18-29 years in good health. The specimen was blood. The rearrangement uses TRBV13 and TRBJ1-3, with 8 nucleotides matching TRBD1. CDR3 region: CATWGDRQPTGPGNTIYF. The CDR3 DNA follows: TGTGCCACCTGGGGGGACAGGCAACCAACCGGGCCTGGAAACACCATATATTTT.